A selection of T cell receptor beta chains follows, all from one sample in a study of siplizumab effects on memory and regulatory T cells. Assay: immunoSEQ multiplex PCR; the TCRdb copy retains only in-frame clones and omits some. Of some 62,000 clones listed, roughly 85% are singletons. Sequencing was performed on memory CD4+ T cells sorted from blood. These TCRs come from a human donor in good health. Each CDR3 is given with its conserved first and last residue. The order of the fields is clone size, J gene, D gene, V gene, CDR3 protein, CDR3 DNA. A D gene is named only where the DNA matches it firmly. The listing skips clone size in some rows; elsewhere it reads once, few, many or a size class.

clone_size: .
j_call: TRBJ1-1
d_call: .
v_call: TRBV9
cdr3_aa: CASSVGWIPHTEAFF
cdr3_nt: TGTGCCAGCAGCGTAGGCTGGATCCCCCACACTGAAGCTTTCTTT

clone_size: .
j_call: TRBJ2-5
d_call: TRBD1
v_call: TRBV30
cdr3_aa: CAWTQGAGGETQYF
cdr3_nt: TGTGCCTGGACTCAGGGGGCCGGTGGAGAGACCCAGTACTTC

clone_size: .
j_call: TRBJ1-5
d_call: TRBD1
v_call: TRBV25-1
cdr3_aa: CASSPRSKDRDGIQPQHF
cdr3_nt: TGTGCCAGCAGTCCACGATCGAAGGACAGGGACGGAATTCAGCCCCAGCATTTT

clone_size: .
j_call: TRBJ1-2
d_call: TRBD1
v_call: TRBV4-3
cdr3_aa: CASSQDPQGAYGYTF
cdr3_nt: TGCGCCAGCAGCCAAGATCCGCAGGGGGCTTATGGCTACACCTTC

clone_size: few
j_call: TRBJ2-7
d_call: .
v_call: TRBV15
cdr3_aa: CATSRDTLSYEQYF
cdr3_nt: TGTGCCACCAGCAGAGACACCCTGTCCTACGAGCAGTACTTC

clone_size: .
j_call: TRBJ2-5
d_call: .
v_call: TRBV30
cdr3_aa: CAWNVKGGRETQYF
cdr3_nt: TGTGCCTGGAATGTAAAGGGGGGGCGGGAGACCCAGTACTTC

clone_size: .
j_call: TRBJ2-7
d_call: TRBD1
v_call: TRBV29-1
cdr3_aa: CSVERQGTARSYEQYF
cdr3_nt: TGCAGCGTCGAAAGACAGGGAACGGCTCGATCTTACGAGCAGTACTTC

clone_size: few
j_call: TRBJ1-5
d_call: .
v_call: TRBV6-6
cdr3_aa: CASSYSSQYQPQHF
cdr3_nt: TGTGCCAGCAGTTACTCTTCCCAATATCAGCCCCAGCATTTT

clone_size: .
j_call: TRBJ1-2
d_call: .
v_call: TRBV7-2
cdr3_aa: CASSRGEKDGYTF
cdr3_nt: TGTGCCAGCAGCCGAGGCGAGAAGGATGGCTACACCTTC

clone_size: .
j_call: TRBJ2-1
d_call: .
v_call: TRBV18
cdr3_aa: CASSSLAWGEQFF
cdr3_nt: TGTGCCAGCTCGTCTCTAGCTTGGGGTGAGCAGTTCTTC

clone_size: .
j_call: TRBJ2-7
d_call: .
v_call: TRBV14
cdr3_aa: CASSEDAGSEQYF
cdr3_nt: TGTGCCAGCAGCGAAGACGCTGGATCCGAGCAGTACTTC

clone_size: .
j_call: TRBJ2-7
d_call: .
v_call: TRBV7-7
cdr3_aa: CASSPGDPGIHEQYF
cdr3_nt: TGTGCCAGCAGCCCGGGTGACCCAGGGATCCACGAGCAGTACTTC

clone_size: once
j_call: TRBJ2-7
d_call: TRBD2
v_call: TRBV7-3
cdr3_aa: CASSIQGLAGTTYEQYF
cdr3_nt: TGTGCCAGCAGCATTCAGGGACTAGCGGGTACTACCTACGAGCAGTACTTC

clone_size: .
j_call: TRBJ1-3
d_call: .
v_call: TRBV11-2
cdr3_aa: CASSFLANRFSGNTIYF
cdr3_nt: TGTGCCAGCAGCTTTCTGGCCAACAGATTCTCTGGAAACACCATATATTTT

clone_size: .
j_call: TRBJ2-5
d_call: .
v_call: TRBV10-3
cdr3_aa: CAIRAGAGETQYF
cdr3_nt: TGTGCCATCAGGGCCGGGGCCGGGGAGACCCAGTACTTC

clone_size: .
j_call: TRBJ2-1
d_call: TRBD1
v_call: TRBV2
cdr3_aa: CASRTGGNEQFF
cdr3_nt: TGTGCCAGCAGGACAGGGGGCAATGAGCAGTTCTTC

clone_size: .
j_call: TRBJ2-2
d_call: .
v_call: TRBV5-1
cdr3_aa: CASSSANTGELFF
cdr3_nt: TGCGCCAGCAGCTCAGCAAACACCGGGGAGCTGTTTTTT

clone_size: .
j_call: TRBJ1-2
d_call: TRBD1
v_call: TRBV6-5
cdr3_aa: CASSPGTANYGHTF
cdr3_nt: TGTGCCAGCAGTCCAGGGACAGCTAACTATGGCCACACCTTC

clone_size: .
j_call: TRBJ2-7
d_call: TRBD2
v_call: TRBV13
cdr3_aa: CASGEGAGTSYEQYF
cdr3_nt: TGTGCCAGCGGCGAAGGAGCGGGGACCTCCTACGAGCAGTACTTC

clone_size: .
j_call: TRBJ1-1
d_call: .
v_call: TRBV10-3
cdr3_aa: CASRGNTEAFF
cdr3_nt: TGTGCCAGCAGGGGGAACACTGAAGCTTTCTTT

clone_size: .
j_call: TRBJ1-6
d_call: .
v_call: TRBV19
cdr3_aa: CASRITTGTNSPLHF
cdr3_nt: TGTGCCAGTAGGATTACAACCGGGACGAATTCACCCCTCCACTTT

clone_size: .
j_call: TRBJ2-6
d_call: .
v_call: TRBV7-3
cdr3_aa: CASSLRDGDSGANVLTF
cdr3_nt: TGTGCCAGCAGCTTAAGGGACGGGGACTCTGGGGCCAACGTCCTGACTTTC

clone_size: .
j_call: TRBJ1-1
d_call: .
v_call: TRBV12-5
cdr3_aa: CASGPSGPEAFF
cdr3_nt: TGTGCTAGTGGTCCATCAGGGCCTGAAGCTTTCTTT

clone_size: .
j_call: TRBJ1-2
d_call: TRBD1
v_call: TRBV5-1
cdr3_aa: CASNEPGTADGYTF
cdr3_nt: TGCGCCAGCAACGAACCCGGGACAGCAGATGGCTACACCTTC

clone_size: .
j_call: TRBJ2-5
d_call: .
v_call: TRBV29-1
cdr3_aa: CSALPGGWYQETQYF
cdr3_nt: TGCAGCGCTCTTCCGGGGGGCTGGTACCAAGAGACCCAGTACTTC

clone_size: .
j_call: TRBJ2-3
d_call: TRBD2
v_call: TRBV4-2
cdr3_aa: CASSQGTSGTSTDTQYF
cdr3_nt: TGTGCCAGCAGCCAAGGGACTAGCGGAACTAGCACAGATACGCAGTATTTT

clone_size: .
j_call: TRBJ1-1
d_call: .
v_call: TRBV7-3
cdr3_aa: CASSFTRNTEAFF
cdr3_nt: TGTGCCAGCAGCTTTACCAGGAACACTGAAGCTTTCTTT

clone_size: .
j_call: TRBJ1-2
d_call: .
v_call: TRBV29-1
cdr3_aa: CSVLGLGGEGYTF
cdr3_nt: TGCAGCGTCCTGGGGTTAGGGGGTGAAGGCTACACCTTC

clone_size: .
j_call: TRBJ2-1
d_call: .
v_call: TRBV7-3
cdr3_aa: CASSRTIYNEQFF
cdr3_nt: TGTGCCAGCAGCCGCACTATTTACAATGAGCAGTTCTTC

clone_size: .
j_call: TRBJ1-4
d_call: TRBD1
v_call: TRBV30
cdr3_aa: CAWSSPPGGLEKLFF
cdr3_nt: TGTGCCTGGAGCTCCCCCCCAGGGGGTTTAGAAAAACTGTTTTTT

clone_size: few
j_call: TRBJ2-5
d_call: .
v_call: TRBV11-1
cdr3_aa: CASSLTETQYF
cdr3_nt: TGTGCCAGCAGCTTAACAGAGACCCAGTACTTC

clone_size: .
j_call: TRBJ1-6
d_call: .
v_call: TRBV7-2
cdr3_aa: CASSLSPDSPLHF
cdr3_nt: TGTGCCAGCAGCTTATCTCCGGATTCACCCCTCCACTTT

clone_size: .
j_call: TRBJ1-5
d_call: .
v_call: TRBV7-3
cdr3_aa: CASREGNQPQHF
cdr3_nt: TGTGCCAGCAGGGAGGGCAATCAGCCCCAGCATTTT

clone_size: .
j_call: TRBJ1-3
d_call: .
v_call: TRBV7-6
cdr3_aa: CASSPGVVSGNTIYF
cdr3_nt: TGTGCCAGCAGCCCAGGAGTAGTTTCTGGAAACACCATATATTTT

clone_size: .
j_call: TRBJ1-6
d_call: .
v_call: TRBV18
cdr3_aa: CASSPRGGERNSPLHF
cdr3_nt: TGTGCCAGCTCACCACGCGGGGGGGAGAGAAATTCACCCCTCCACTTT

clone_size: .
j_call: TRBJ1-2
d_call: TRBD1
v_call: TRBV19
cdr3_aa: CASRRQGGNYGYTF
cdr3_nt: TGTGCCAGTAGGCGACAGGGTGGGAACTATGGCTACACCTTC

clone_size: .
j_call: TRBJ1-5
d_call: .
v_call: TRBV2
cdr3_aa: CASSRREPSLLFSNQPQHF
cdr3_nt: TGTGCCAGCAGTCGGCGGGAGCCAAGTCTTCTTTTTAGCAATCAGCCCCAGCATTTT

clone_size: .
j_call: TRBJ2-1
d_call: .
v_call: TRBV6-6
cdr3_aa: CASMGYNEQFF
cdr3_nt: TGTGCCAGCATGGGGTACAATGAGCAGTTCTTC

clone_size: .
j_call: TRBJ2-5
d_call: .
v_call: TRBV7-2
cdr3_aa: CASSLAETQYF
cdr3_nt: TGTGCCAGCAGCTTAGCAGAGACCCAGTACTTC

clone_size: .
j_call: TRBJ2-7
d_call: .
v_call: TRBV4-3
cdr3_aa: CASSQFTGSYEQYF
cdr3_nt: TGCGCCAGCAGCCAATTTACGGGCTCCTACGAGCAGTACTTC

clone_size: .
j_call: TRBJ1-6
d_call: .
v_call: TRBV7-9
cdr3_aa: CASSLFGGEDSPLHF
cdr3_nt: TGTGCCAGCAGCTTATTCGGAGGGGAGGATTCACCCCTCCACTTT

clone_size: .
j_call: TRBJ2-3
d_call: .
v_call: TRBV19
cdr3_aa: CASSISTPGAGSNTQYF
cdr3_nt: TGTGCCAGTAGTATTTCGACTCCGGGGGCCGGTAGTAATACGCAGTATTTT

clone_size: .
j_call: TRBJ1-1
d_call: .
v_call: TRBV4-3
cdr3_aa: CASSQEGGAWPFF
cdr3_nt: TGCGCCAGCAGCCAAGAGGGGGGCGCATGGCCTTTCTTT

clone_size: once
j_call: TRBJ2-2
d_call: TRBD1
v_call: TRBV11-2
cdr3_aa: CASSSSDRGLLLSGELFF
cdr3_nt: TGTGCCAGCAGCTCAAGTGACAGGGGGCTGCTTTTGTCCGGGGAGCTGTTTTTT

clone_size: .
j_call: TRBJ2-2
d_call: TRBD1
v_call: TRBV5-1
cdr3_aa: CASSRTGTGIVGTGELFF
cdr3_nt: TGCGCCAGCAGCCGTACCGGGACAGGGATCGTAGGCACCGGGGAGCTGTTTTTT

clone_size: .
j_call: TRBJ1-1
d_call: .
v_call: TRBV28
cdr3_aa: CASSLPVGPGAEAFF
cdr3_nt: TGTGCCAGCAGTTTACCAGTCGGGCCAGGCGCTGAAGCTTTCTTT

clone_size: .
j_call: TRBJ2-3
d_call: .
v_call: TRBV4-1
cdr3_aa: CASSQGGVSTDTQYF
cdr3_nt: TGCGCCAGCAGCCAAGGAGGGGTAAGCACAGATACGCAGTATTTT

clone_size: once
j_call: TRBJ2-1
d_call: TRBD2
v_call: TRBV7-2
cdr3_aa: CASSSVAGSHEQFF
cdr3_nt: TGTGCCAGCAGCTCGGTAGCGGGGTCCCATGAGCAGTTCTTC

clone_size: .
j_call: TRBJ2-3
d_call: .
v_call: TRBV6-5
cdr3_aa: CASRGSGTDTQYF
cdr3_nt: TGTGCCAGCAGGGGGAGCGGAACAGATACGCAGTATTTT

clone_size: .
j_call: TRBJ1-2
d_call: TRBD1
v_call: TRBV2
cdr3_aa: CASTARGGSNYGYTF
cdr3_nt: TGTGCCAGCACGGCTAGAGGGGGCTCTAACTATGGCTACACCTTC

clone_size: .
j_call: TRBJ1-1
d_call: .
v_call: TRBV7-5
cdr3_aa: CVRSSRGDRGLDTEAFF
cdr3_nt: TGTGTCAGAAGCTCAAGAGGGGACAGGGGGCTGGACACTGAAGCTTTCTTT

clone_size: .
j_call: TRBJ2-3
d_call: .
v_call: TRBV18
cdr3_aa: CASSPRGRGETDTQYF
cdr3_nt: TGTGCCAGCTCACCCCGGGGAAGGGGGGAGACAGATACGCAGTATTTT

clone_size: .
j_call: TRBJ2-7
d_call: .
v_call: TRBV15
cdr3_aa: CATSRNRDEQYF
cdr3_nt: TGTGCCACCAGCAGAAACAGGGACGAGCAGTACTTC

clone_size: once
j_call: TRBJ2-7
d_call: .
v_call: TRBV18
cdr3_aa: CASSPGSEGNYEQYF
cdr3_nt: TGTGCCAGCTCACCCGGGTCAGAAGGGAACTACGAGCAGTACTTC

clone_size: .
j_call: TRBJ2-1
d_call: TRBD2
v_call: TRBV5-1
cdr3_aa: CASSFELAGGGNEQFF
cdr3_nt: TGCGCCAGCAGCTTCGAGTTAGCGGGGGGCGGCAATGAGCAGTTCTTC

clone_size: .
j_call: TRBJ2-7
d_call: TRBD2
v_call: TRBV5-1
cdr3_aa: CASSLGGRGAYEQYF
cdr3_nt: TGCGCCAGCAGCCTAGGAGGGAGGGGCGCCTACGAGCAGTACTTC

clone_size: .
j_call: TRBJ2-1
d_call: TRBD2
v_call: TRBV5-1
cdr3_aa: CASSWARAGGDNEQFF
cdr3_nt: TGCGCCAGCAGCTGGGCGCGGGCGGGGGGGGACAATGAGCAGTTCTTC